Below, 7 T cell receptor beta chains from the same sample are listed, as sequenced in a study of T cells expressing NK-cell markers. TCRdb reworked the 5' RACE reads into one entry per CDR3 protein, no DNA. This sample carries 300,000 to 500,000 distinct CDR3 sequences, with about 11% going to the ten biggest clones. The sample taken for sequencing was blood T cells: a sorted CD56 or NKG2C T cell subset, CD4+ or CD8+ T cells, or bulk PBMC T cells (not recorded which). These receptors were taken from a woman aged 45-65 years in good health.

V and J are TRBV3-1 and TRBJ2-1; TCRdb's D gene call, TRBD2, goes unchecked for lack of DNA. This CDR3 region has 18 residues. CDR1 and CDR2 (germline): LGHDT, YNNKEL (reference sequence). CDR3 in amino acids: CASSQTGLAGGTYNEQFF.

The genes are TRBV30 and TRBJ2-1; TCRdb's D call of TRBD2 is untestable without DNA. Germline V gene data show CDR1 as GTSNPN and CDR2 as SVGIG (reference sequence). The CDR3 sequence is 15 residues long. The CDR3 loop is CAWSAGSGTANEQFF.

This sequence joins TRBV10-3 and TRBJ2-5; TCRdb calls TRBD2, which cannot be checked without DNA. The germline V gene has CDR1 ENHRY and CDR2 SYGVKD. This CDR3 is built from 16 residues. This CDR3 is CAISESRTSGTGTQYF.

V is TRBV9 and J is TRBJ2-3; without DNA, the TCRdb call of TRBD1 cannot be checked. There are 17 residues in the CDR3. The germline V gene encodes CDR1 SGDLS and CDR2 YYNGEE. CDR3 sequence: CASSRGLAGSTTDTQYF.

The chain has TRBV25-1 and TRBJ2-3; with no DNA, the TCRdb D assignment of TRBD1 cannot be verified. Germline V gene sequence: CDR1 MGHDK, CDR2 SYGVNS. The CDR3 totals 15 residues. The CDR3 sequence: CASSELGGATDTQYF.

The chain uses TRBV12-5 and TRBJ2-1; absent DNA, TCRdb's TRBD1 call cannot be checked. In germline, CDR1 is LGHNT, CDR2 FRNRAP. The CDR3 is 17 amino acids. CDR3 amino acids: CASGLVTEGRVYNEQFF.

The chain is built from TRBV12-3 or TRBV12-4 and TRBJ2-7; TCRdb gives TRBD2 as the D gene, but with no DNA this cannot be confirmed. This CDR3 has 12 amino acids. CDR3 loop: CASSSGQGEQYF.